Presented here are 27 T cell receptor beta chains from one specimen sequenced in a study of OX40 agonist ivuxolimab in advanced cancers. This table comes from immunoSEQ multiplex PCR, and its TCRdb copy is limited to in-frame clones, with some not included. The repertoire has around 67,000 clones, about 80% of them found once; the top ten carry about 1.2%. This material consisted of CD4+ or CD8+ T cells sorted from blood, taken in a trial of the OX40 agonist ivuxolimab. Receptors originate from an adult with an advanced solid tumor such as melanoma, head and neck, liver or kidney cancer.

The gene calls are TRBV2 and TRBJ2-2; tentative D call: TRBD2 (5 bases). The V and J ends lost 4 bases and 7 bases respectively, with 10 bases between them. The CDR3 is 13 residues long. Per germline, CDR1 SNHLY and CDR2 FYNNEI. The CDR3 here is CASSGDGDGELFF. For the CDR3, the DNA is TGTGCCAGCAGTGGAGACGGGGACGGGGAGCTGTTTTTT. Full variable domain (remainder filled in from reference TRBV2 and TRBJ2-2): EPEVTQTPSHQVTQMGQEVILRCVPISNHLYFYWYRQILGQKVEFLVSFYNNEISEKSEIFDDQFSVERPDGSNFTLKIRSTKLEDSAMYFCASSGDGDGELFFGEGSRLTVL.

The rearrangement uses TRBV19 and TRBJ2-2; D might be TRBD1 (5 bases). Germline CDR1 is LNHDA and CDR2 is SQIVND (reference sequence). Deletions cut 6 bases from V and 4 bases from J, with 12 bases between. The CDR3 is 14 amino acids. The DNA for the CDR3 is TGTGCCAGTAGGCTAGGGGTAGGCACCGGGGAGCTGTTTTTT. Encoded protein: CASRLGVGTGELFF.

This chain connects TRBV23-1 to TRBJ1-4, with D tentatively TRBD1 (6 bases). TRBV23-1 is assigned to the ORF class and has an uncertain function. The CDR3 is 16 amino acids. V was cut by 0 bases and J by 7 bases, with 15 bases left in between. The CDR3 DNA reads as TGCGCCAGCAGTCAATCAGTCGGGGGCGCGGGTGAAAAACTGTTTTTT. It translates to CASSQSVGGAGEKLFF.

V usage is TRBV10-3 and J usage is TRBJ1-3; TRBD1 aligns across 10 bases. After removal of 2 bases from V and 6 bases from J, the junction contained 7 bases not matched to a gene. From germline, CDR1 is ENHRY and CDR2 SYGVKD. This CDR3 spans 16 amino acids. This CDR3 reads CAISEGQGGRLNTIYF. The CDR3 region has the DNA TGTGCCATCAGTGAGGGACAGGGGGGACGCTTAAACACCATATATTTT.

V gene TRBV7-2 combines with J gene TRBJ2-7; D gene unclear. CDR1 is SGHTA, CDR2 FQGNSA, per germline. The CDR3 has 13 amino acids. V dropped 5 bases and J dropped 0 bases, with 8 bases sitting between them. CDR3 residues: CASSEQGSYEQYF. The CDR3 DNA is TGTGCCAGCAGCGAGCAAGGCTCCTACGAGCAGTACTTC.

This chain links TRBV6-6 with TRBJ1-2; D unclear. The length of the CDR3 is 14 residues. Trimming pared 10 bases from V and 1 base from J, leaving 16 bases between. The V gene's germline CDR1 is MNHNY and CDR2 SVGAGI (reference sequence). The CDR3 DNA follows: TGTGCCACCACCCCGAGGCATGATAACTATGGCTACACCTTC. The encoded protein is CATTPRHDNYGYTF.

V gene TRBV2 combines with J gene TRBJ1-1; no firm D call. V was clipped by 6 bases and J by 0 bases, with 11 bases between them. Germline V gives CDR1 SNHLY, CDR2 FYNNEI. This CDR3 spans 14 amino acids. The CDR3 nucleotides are TGTGCCAGCAGGAGTACAACCATGAACACTGAAGCTTTCTTT. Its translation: CASRSTTMNTEAFF.

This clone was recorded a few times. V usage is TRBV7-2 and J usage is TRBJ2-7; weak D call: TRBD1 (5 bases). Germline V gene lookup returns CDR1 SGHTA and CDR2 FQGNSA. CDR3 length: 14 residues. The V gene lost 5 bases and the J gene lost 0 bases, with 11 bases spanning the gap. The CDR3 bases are TGTGCCAGCAGCCTCGACAGAGCCTCCTACGAGCAGTACTTC. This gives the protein CASSLDRASYEQYF. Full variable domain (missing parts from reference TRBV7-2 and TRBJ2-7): GAGVSQSPSNKVTEKGKDVELRCDPISGHTALYWYRQSLGQGLEFLIYFQGNSAPDKSGLPSDRFSAERTGGSVSTLTIQRTQQEDSAVYLCASSLDRASYEQYFGPGTRLTVT.

Written as DNA, the CDR3 is TGTGCCAGCAGTGAACACGGGGTCACTGAAGCTTTCTTT. As protein: CASSEHGVTEAFF. This rearrangement joins TRBV6-1 to TRBJ1-1; D is unresolved. This CDR3 spans 13 amino acids. CDR1 is MNHNS, CDR2 SASEGT, per germline. The ends were cut back, 2 bases at V and 4 bases at J, with 8 bases in the middle.

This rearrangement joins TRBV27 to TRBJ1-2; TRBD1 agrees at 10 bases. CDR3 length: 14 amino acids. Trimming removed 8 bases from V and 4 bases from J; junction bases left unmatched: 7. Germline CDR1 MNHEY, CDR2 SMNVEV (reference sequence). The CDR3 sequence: CASGLDRGTYGYTF. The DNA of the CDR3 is TGTGCCAGCGGACTGGACAGGGGGACCTATGGCTACACCTTC.

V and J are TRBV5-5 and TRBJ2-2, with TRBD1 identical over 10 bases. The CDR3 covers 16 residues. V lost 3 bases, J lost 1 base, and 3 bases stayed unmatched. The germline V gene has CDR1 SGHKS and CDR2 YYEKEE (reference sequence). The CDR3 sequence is CASSYGTGVNTGELFF. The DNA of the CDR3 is TGTGCCAGCAGCTATGGGACAGGGGTGAACACCGGGGAGCTGTTTTTT. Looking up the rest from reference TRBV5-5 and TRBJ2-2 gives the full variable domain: DAGVTQSPTHLIKTRGQQVTLRCSPISGHKSVSWYQQVLGQGPQFIFQYYEKEERGRGNFPDRFSARQFPNYSSELNVNALLLGDSALYLCASSYGTGVNTGELFFGEGSRLTVL.

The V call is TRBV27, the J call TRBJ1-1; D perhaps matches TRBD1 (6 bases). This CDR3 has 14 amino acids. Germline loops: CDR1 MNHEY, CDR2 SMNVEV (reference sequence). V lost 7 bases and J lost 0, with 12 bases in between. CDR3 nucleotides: TGTGCCAGCACTGGGGGGCGGATGAACACTGAAGCTTTCTTT. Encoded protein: CASTGGRMNTEAFF.

In nucleotides, the CDR3 is TGTGCCAGCAGCTGGCGGACAGGCGGCTACACCTTC. Its translation is CASSWRTGGYTF. The chain couples TRBV7-2 to TRBJ1-2; 7 bases align to TRBD1. CDR1 is SGHTA, CDR2 FQGNSA, per germline. The ends lost 4 bases at V and 8 bases at J; junction bases unmatched: 4. The CDR3 consists of 12 residues.

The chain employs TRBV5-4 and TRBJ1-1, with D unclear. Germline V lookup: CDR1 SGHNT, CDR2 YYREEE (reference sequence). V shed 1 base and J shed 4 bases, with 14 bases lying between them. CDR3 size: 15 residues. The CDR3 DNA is TGTGCCAGCAGCTTGCCCCCGGGGTCTGTCACTGAAGCTTTCTTT. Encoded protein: CASSLPPGSVTEAFF.

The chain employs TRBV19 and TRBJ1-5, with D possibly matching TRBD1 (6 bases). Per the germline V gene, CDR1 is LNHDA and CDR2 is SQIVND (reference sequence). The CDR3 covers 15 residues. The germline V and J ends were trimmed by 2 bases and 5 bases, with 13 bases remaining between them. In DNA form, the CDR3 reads TGTGCCAGTAGTATATCGGGGGGCGAGTATCAGCCCCAGCATTTT. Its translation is CASSISGGEYQPQHF.

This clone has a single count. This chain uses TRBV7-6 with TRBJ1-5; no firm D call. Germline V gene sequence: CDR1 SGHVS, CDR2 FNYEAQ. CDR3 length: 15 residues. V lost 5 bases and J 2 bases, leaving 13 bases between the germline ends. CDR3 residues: CASSLGPAGNQPQHF. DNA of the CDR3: TGTGCCAGCAGCCTAGGACCGGCGGGCAATCAGCCCCAGCATTTT. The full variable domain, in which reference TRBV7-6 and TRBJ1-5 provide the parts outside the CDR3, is GAGVSQSPRYKVTKRGQDVALRCDPISGHVSLYWYRQALGQGPEFLTYFNYEAQQDKSGLPNDRFSAERPEGSISTLTIQRTEQRDSAMYRCASSLGPAGNQPQHFGDGTRLSIL.

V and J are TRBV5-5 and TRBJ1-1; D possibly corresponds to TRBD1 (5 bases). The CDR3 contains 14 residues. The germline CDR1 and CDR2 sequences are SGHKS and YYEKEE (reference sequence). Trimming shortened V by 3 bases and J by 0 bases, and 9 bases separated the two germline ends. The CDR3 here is CASSSRQMNTEAFF. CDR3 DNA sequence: TGTGCCAGCAGCTCTCGACAGATGAACACTGAAGCTTTCTTT.

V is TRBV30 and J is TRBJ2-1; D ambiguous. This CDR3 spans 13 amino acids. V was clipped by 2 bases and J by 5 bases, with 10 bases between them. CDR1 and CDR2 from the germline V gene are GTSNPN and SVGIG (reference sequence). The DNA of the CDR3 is TGTGCCTGGAGTCAAAGTAGAAACAATGAGCAGTTCTTC. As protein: CAWSQSRNNEQFF.

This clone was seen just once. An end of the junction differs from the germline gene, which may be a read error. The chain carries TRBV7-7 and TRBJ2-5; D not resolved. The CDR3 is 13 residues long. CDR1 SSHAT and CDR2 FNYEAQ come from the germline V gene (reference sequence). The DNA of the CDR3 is TGTGCTAGCAGCTTAGATAGGAGTGAGACCCAGTACTTC. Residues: CASSLDRSETQYF.

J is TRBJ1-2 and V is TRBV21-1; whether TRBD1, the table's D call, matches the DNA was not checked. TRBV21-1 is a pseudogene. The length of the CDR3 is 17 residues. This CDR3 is CASSTRDRPGVKIDYTF. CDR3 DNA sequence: TGTGCCAGCAGCACAAGGGACAGGCCCGGCGTGAAAATTGACTACACCTTC.

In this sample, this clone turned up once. Written as DNA, the CDR3 is TGTGCCAGCAGTCGGTTGGGGGAAGAGAACACTGAAGCTTTCTTT. Its translation is CASSRLGEENTEAFF. J is TRBJ1-1 and V is TRBV6-5; D is perhaps TRBD1 (5 bases). The CDR3 is 15 amino acids. V was pared by 5 bases and J by 1 base, with 14 bases between. Germline assignment: CDR1 MNHEY and CDR2 SVGAGI.

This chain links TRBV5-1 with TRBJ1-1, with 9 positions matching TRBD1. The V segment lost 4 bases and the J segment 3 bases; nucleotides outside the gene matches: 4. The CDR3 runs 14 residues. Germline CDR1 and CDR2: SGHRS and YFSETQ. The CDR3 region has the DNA TGCGCCAGCAGCGCGGGACAGGGCTACACTGAAGCTTTCTTT. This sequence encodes CASSAGQGYTEAFF.

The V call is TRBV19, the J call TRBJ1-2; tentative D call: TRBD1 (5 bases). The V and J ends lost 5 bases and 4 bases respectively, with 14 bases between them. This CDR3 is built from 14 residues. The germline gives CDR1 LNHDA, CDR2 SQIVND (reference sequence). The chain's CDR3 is CASSELTGSYGYTF. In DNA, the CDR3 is TGTGCCAGTAGTGAACTTACAGGCAGCTATGGCTACACCTTC.

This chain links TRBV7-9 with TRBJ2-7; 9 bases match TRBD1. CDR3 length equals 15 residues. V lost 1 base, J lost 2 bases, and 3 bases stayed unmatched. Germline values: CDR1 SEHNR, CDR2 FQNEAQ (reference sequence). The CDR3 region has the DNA TGTGCCAGCAGCTTAGGTACAGGGGGCGCCTACGAGCAGTACTTC. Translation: CASSLGTGGAYEQYF. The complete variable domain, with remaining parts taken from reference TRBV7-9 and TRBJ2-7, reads DTGVSQNPRHKITKRGQNVTFRCDPISEHNRLYWYRQTLGQGPEFLTYFQNEAQLEKSRLLSDRFSAERPKGSFSTLEIQRTEQGDSAMYLCASSLGTGGAYEQYFGPGTRLTVT.

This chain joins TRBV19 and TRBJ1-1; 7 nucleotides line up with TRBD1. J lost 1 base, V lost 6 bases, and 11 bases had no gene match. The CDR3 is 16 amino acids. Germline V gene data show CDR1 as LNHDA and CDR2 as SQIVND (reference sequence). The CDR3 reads CASSLDRAGGNTEAFF. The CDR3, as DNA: TGTGCCAGTAGCCTCGACAGGGCAGGGGGGAACACTGAAGCTTTCTTT.

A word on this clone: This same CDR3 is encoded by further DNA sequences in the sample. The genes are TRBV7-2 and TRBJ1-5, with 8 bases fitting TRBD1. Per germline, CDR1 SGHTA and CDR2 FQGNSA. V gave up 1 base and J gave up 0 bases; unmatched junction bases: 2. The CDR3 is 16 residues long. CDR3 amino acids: CASSLVGTGSNQPQHF. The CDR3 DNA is TGTGCCAGCAGCTTAGTGGGGACAGGTAGCAATCAGCCCCAGCATTTT.

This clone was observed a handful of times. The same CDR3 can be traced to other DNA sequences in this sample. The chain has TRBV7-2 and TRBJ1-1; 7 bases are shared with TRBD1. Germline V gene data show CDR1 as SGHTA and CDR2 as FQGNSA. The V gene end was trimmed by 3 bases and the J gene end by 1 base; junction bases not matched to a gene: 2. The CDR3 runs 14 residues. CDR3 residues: CASSFRQGNTEAFF. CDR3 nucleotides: TGTGCCAGCAGCTTCCGACAGGGGAACACTGAAGCTTTCTTT.